The 16 T cell receptor beta chains presented below share a single source sample, sequenced in a study of T-cell reconstitution after alpha-beta-depleted transplantation in children. Unique molecular identifiers tagged the TCRbeta library. TCRdb reanalysed the PCR reads using MiXCR and keeps one entry per CDR3 protein. The table includes about 1,000,000 distinct CDR3 sequences, around 30% detected once. The material was PBMCs, mostly from graft donor cells, obtained 360 days after TCRalphabeta/CD19-depleted stem cell transplant. The source of these receptors is a boy under two years old who had a stem cell transplant for SCID, so the T cells may come from the graft donor.

The chain joins TRBV24-1 to TRBJ1-5; D uncertain. Germline V gene data show CDR1 as KGHDR and CDR2 as SFDVKD. The germline V and J ends were trimmed by 9 bases and 3 bases, with 11 bases remaining between them. The CDR3 runs 13 residues. The CDR3 region is CATGEQVNQPQHF. The CDR3 nucleotides are TGTGCCACCGGGGAGCAGGTCAATCAGCCCCAGCATTTT.

There are a few counts of this clonotype. The chain uses TRBV20-1 and TRBJ2-7; D remains ambiguous. Trimming removed 2 bases from V and 1 base from J, with 9 bases in between. Germline CDR1 and CDR2: DFQATT and SNEGSKA (reference sequence). The CDR3 contains 13 residues. In DNA form, the CDR3 reads TGCAGTGCTAGATGGGCGGTTTCCTACGAGCAGTACTTC. It codes for CSARWAVSYEQYF.

This clonotype was seen more than once but under ten times. Here the CDR3 DNA reads TGCGCCAGCAGCTTGGGGAGGGGCCTGTTCTTC. This gives the protein CASSLGRGLFF. The V gene is TRBV5-1, the J gene TRBJ2-1; D is perhaps TRBD2 (6 bases). This CDR3 has 11 amino acids. Trimming took 0 bases from V and 15 from J, leaving 10 bases between them. Per germline, CDR1 SGHRS and CDR2 YFSETQ.

This chain uses TRBV29-1 with TRBJ2-1; D is perhaps TRBD2 (7 bases). The V gene lost 1 base and the J gene lost 9 bases, with 19 bases spanning the gap. Looked up from germline, CDR1 is SQVTM and CDR2 is ANQGSEA. The CDR3 totals 15 residues. The CDR3 loop reads CSVEVGLGGAGEQFF. The CDR3, as DNA: TGCAGCGTTGAAGTAGGGTTGGGGGGGGCAGGTGAGCAGTTCTTC.

This clonotype appeared a few times. This chain connects TRBV20-1 to TRBJ2-3, with a possible D match to TRBD2 (6 bases). This CDR3 region has 16 residues. Germline CDR1 DFQATT, CDR2 SNEGSKA (reference sequence). CDR3 DNA sequence: TGCAGCGTCGGGAAGTTAGCGGAAGATAGCACAGATACGCAGTATTTT. It codes for CSVGKLAEDSTDTQYF.

This chain joins TRBV5-1 and TRBJ2-1; 8 nucleotides align to TRBD2. V lost 7 bases to trimming and J lost 5 bases; unmatched junction nucleotides: 17. CDR1 SGHRS and CDR2 YFSETQ come from the germline V gene. The CDR3 totals 17 residues. CDR3 sequence reads: CASSGYSGLDRDNEQFF. The CDR3 DNA reads TGCGCCAGCTCCGGGTACTCGGGACTAGACAGAGACAATGAGCAGTTCTTC.

This chain links TRBV29-1 with TRBJ1-2; D unresolved. Germline-derived CDR1 and CDR2 are SQVTM and ANQGSEA. Deletions cut 0 bases from V and 2 bases from J, with 7 bases between. This CDR3 has 13 residues. The CDR3 loop is CSVEDRINYGYTF. CDR3 DNA: TGCAGCGTTGAAGATCGGATAAACTATGGCTACACCTTC.

This rearrangement joins TRBV5-5 to TRBJ2-1; 7 nucleotides agree with TRBD1. CDR1 and CDR2 from the germline V gene are SGHKS and YYEKEE (reference sequence). V lost 4 bases, J lost 5 bases, and 9 bases stayed unmatched. The CDR3 has 15 residues. As DNA, the CDR3 is TGTGCCAGCAGCATTGCCCCACAGGGGCACAATGAGCAGTTCTTC. Protein: CASSIAPQGHNEQFF.

This sequence joins TRBV6-1 and TRBJ2-5; weak D call: TRBD2 (5 bases). Germline V CDR1 and CDR2: MNHNS, SASEGT. This CDR3 contains 11 residues. The V end lost 7 bases, the J end lost 10 bases, and 13 bases lay between the germline ends. This CDR3 reads CASTVGRLQYF. The CDR3 nucleotides are TGTGCCAGCACCGTTGGGAGACTCCAGTACTTC.

The genes are TRBV7-2 and TRBJ2-1; D remains unclear. The V end was cut by 2 bases, the J end by 8 bases, with 16 bases between. This CDR3 is built from 15 residues. CDR1 SGHTA and CDR2 FQGNSA come from the germline V gene. The CDR3 sequence: CASSLFWGNGDEQFF. DNA for the CDR3: TGTGCCAGCAGCTTATTTTGGGGAAACGGCGATGAGCAGTTCTTC.

This clonotype was detected many times. CDR3 in amino acids: CASSQDLTAWDTIYF. The CDR3 DNA is TGCGCCAGCAGCCAAGATCTTACAGCGTGGGACACCATATATTTT. V gene TRBV4-1 combines with J gene TRBJ1-3, with D hard to call. The V gene lost 0 bases and the J gene lost 8 bases, with 14 bases spanning the gap. Germline assignment: CDR1 MGHRA and CDR2 YSYEKL. The CDR3 is 15 residues long.

This clonotype was seen ten or more times. The V gene is TRBV7-8, the J gene TRBJ2-6; 11 positions agree with TRBD2. The CDR3 extends over 19 amino acids. In germline, CDR1 is SGHVS, CDR2 FQNEAQ. J gave up 2 bases and V 5 bases, and 11 bases lay outside the gene matches. The CDR3 coding sequence is TGTGCCAGCAGCCTGACCTATAGCGGGGGGGCTACTGGGGCCAACGTCCTGACTTTC. Translation gives CASSLTYSGGATGANVLTF. The full variable domain, completed using reference TRBV7-8 and TRBJ2-6, is GAGVSQSPRYKVAKRGQDVALRCDPISGHVSLFWYQQALGQGPEFLTYFQNEAQLDKSGLPSDRFFAERPEGSVSTLKIQRTQQEDSAVYLCASSLTYSGGATGANVLTFGAGSRLTVL.

The chain recombines TRBV6-2 or TRBV6-3 with TRBJ2-7, with D perhaps matching TRBD2 (6 bases). Germline V lookup: CDR1 MNHEY, CDR2 SVGEGT. Trimming stripped 2 bases from V and 3 bases from J, with 17 bases between. The CDR3 length is 16 residues. The CDR3 region has the DNA TGTGCCAGCAGTTACGTACCCCAGCGGGTCAACTACGAGCAGTACTTC. This gives the protein CASSYVPQRVNYEQYF.

The rearrangement joins TRBV5-1 to TRBJ2-5, with TRBD1 identical over 8 bases. The CDR3 extends over 14 amino acids. V gave up 4 bases and J gave up 5 bases; unmatched junction bases: 7. Germline values: CDR1 SGHRS, CDR2 YFSETQ. The CDR3, as DNA: TGCGCCAGCAGCATCCGGACAGGGAGGGAGACCCAGTACTTC. This sequence encodes CASSIRTGRETQYF.

In its sample, this clonotype was seen a few times. The chain uses TRBV11-2 and TRBJ2-2; tentative D call: TRBD2 (7 bases). Germline CDR1 is SGHAT and CDR2 is FQNNGV. V lost 4 bases and J 2 bases, leaving 23 bases between the germline ends. This CDR3 has 19 amino acids. CDR3 in DNA: TGTGCCAGCAGCTGGCCCTCCCGGGGGCGGGGGCCTAACACCGGGGAGCTGTTTTTT. The encoded protein is CASSWPSRGRGPNTGELFF.

The V call is TRBV6-1, the J call TRBJ1-4; weak D call: TRBD1 (6 bases). Trimming cost V 6 bases and J 3 bases, with 14 bases left between them. The CDR3 has 15 amino acids. CDR1 is MNHNS, CDR2 SASEGT, per germline. For the CDR3, the DNA is TGTGCCAGCAGGAAACCGGGACAACCTAATGAAAAACTGTTTTTT. Translated, it gives CASRKPGQPNEKLFF.